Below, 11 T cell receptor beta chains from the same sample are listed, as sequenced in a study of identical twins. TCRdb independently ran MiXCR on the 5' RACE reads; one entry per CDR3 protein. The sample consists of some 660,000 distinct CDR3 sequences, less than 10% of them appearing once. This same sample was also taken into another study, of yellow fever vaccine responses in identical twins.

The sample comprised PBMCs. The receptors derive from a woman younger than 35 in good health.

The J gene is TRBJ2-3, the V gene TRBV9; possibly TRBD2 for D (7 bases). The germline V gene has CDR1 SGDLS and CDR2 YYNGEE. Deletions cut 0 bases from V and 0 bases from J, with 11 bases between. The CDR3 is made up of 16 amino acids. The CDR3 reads CASSVEGGGSTDTQYF. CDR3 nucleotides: TGTGCCAGCAGCGTAGAGGGCGGGGGCAGCACAGATACGCAGTATTTT.

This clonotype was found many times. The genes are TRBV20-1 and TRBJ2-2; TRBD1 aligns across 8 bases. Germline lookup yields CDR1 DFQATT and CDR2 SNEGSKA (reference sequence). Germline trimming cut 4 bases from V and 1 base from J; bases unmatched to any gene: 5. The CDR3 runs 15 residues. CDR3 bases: TGCAGTGCTACCCGGGACAGGTGGAACACCGGGGAGCTGTTTTTT. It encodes CSATRDRWNTGELFF.

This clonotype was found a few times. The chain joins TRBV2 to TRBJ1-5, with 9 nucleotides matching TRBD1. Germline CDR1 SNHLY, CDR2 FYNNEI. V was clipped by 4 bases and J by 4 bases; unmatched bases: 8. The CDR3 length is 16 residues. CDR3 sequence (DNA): TGTGCCAGCAGTGCTTGGACCGGGACAGGGAATCAGCCCCAGCATTTT. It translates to CASSAWTGTGNQPQHF. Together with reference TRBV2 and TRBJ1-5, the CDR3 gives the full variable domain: EPEVTQTPSHQVTQMGQEVILRCVPISNHLYFYWYRQILGQKVEFLVSFYNNEISEKSEIFDDQFSVERPDGSNFTLKIRSTKLEDSAMYFCASSAWTGTGNQPQHFGDGTRLSIL.

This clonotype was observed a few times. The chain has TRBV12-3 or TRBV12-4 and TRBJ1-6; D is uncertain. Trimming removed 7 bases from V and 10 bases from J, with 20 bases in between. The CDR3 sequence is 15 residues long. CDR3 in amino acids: CASTPFTGSGSPLHF. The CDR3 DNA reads TGTGCCAGCACCCCGTTCACGGGCTCAGGCTCACCCCTCCACTTT.

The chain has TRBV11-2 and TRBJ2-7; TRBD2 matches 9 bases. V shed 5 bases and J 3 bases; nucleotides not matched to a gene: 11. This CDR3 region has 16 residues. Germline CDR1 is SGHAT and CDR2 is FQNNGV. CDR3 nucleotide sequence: TGTGCCAGCAGCGTGAAACCCGGGACTAGCATCTACGAGCAGTACTTC. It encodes CASSVKPGTSIYEQYF.

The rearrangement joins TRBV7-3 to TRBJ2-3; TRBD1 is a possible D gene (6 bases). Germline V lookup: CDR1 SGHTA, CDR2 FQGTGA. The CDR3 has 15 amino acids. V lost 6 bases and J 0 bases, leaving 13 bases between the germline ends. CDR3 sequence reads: CASRGTSSSTDTQYF. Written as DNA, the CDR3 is TGTGCCAGCAGGGGGACATCATCTAGCACAGATACGCAGTATTTT. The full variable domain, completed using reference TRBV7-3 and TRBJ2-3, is GAGVSQTPSNKVTEKGKYVELRCDPISGHTALYWYRQSLGQGPEFLIYFQGTGAADDSGLPNDRFFAVRPEGSVSTLKIQRTERGDSAVYLCASRGTSSSTDTQYFGPGTRLTVL.

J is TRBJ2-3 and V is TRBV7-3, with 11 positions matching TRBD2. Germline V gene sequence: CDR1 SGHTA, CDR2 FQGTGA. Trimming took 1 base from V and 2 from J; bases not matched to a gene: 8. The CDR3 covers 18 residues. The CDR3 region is CASSLIGISGGVTDTQYF. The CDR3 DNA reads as TGTGCCAGCAGCTTAATCGGTATTAGCGGGGGGGTCACAGATACGCAGTATTTT. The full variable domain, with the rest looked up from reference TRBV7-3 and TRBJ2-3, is GAGVSQTPSNKVTEKGKYVELRCDPISGHTALYWYRQSLGQGPEFLIYFQGTGAADDSGLPNDRFFAVRPEGSVSTLKIQRTERGDSAVYLCASSLIGISGGVTDTQYFGPGTRLTVL.

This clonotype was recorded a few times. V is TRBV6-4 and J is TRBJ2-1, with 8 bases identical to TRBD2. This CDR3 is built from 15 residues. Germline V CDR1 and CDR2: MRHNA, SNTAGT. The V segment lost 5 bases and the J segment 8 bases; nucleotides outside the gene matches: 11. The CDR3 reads CASSTLAGGSYEQFF. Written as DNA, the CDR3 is TGTGCCAGCAGTACCTTGGCGGGAGGCTCTTATGAGCAGTTCTTC.

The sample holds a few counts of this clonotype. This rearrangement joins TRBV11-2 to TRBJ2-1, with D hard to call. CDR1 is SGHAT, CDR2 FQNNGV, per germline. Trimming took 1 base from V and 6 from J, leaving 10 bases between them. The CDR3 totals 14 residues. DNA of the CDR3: TGTGCCAGCAGCTTAGGGGGTTTGGGCAATGAGCAGTTCTTC. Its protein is CASSLGGLGNEQFF.

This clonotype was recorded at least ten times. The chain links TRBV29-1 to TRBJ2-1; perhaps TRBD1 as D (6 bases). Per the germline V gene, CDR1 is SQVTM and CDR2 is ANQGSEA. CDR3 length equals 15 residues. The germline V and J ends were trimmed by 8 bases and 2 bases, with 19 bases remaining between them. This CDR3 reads CSQSGTTGAYNEQFF. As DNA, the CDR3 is TGCAGCCAGTCCGGGACAACCGGCGCCTACAATGAGCAGTTCTTC.

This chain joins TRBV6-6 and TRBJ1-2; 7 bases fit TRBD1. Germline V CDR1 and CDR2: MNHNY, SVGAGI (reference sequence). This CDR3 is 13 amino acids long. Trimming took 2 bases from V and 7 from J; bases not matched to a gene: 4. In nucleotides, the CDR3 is TGTGCCAGCAGTTACAAGGGGGCGGCTGGCTACACCTTC. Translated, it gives CASSYKGAAGYTF.